The 13 T cell receptor beta chains listed next were all sequenced from one sample in a study of T cells in localized non-small cell lung cancer. The assay was immunoSEQ multiplex PCR, and TCRdb's table has in-frame clones only and misses some. The sample includes 3,500 to 4,500 clones, 33% of them seen just once. This specimen was normal lung tissue next to the tumor, taken before any cancer treatment. The source is a woman aged 35 to 69 with stage I lung adenocarcinoma.

This clone was detected a few times. This chain uses TRBV11-3 with TRBJ2-5; D possibly corresponds to TRBD2 (6 bases). The CDR3 extends over 14 amino acids. Trimming removed 1 base from V and 5 bases from J, with 11 bases in between. Germline CDR1 SGHNT, CDR2 YENEEA. The CDR3 loop is CASSLGGGRETQYF. Written as DNA, the CDR3 is TGTGCCAGCAGCTTAGGCGGTGGGAGGGAGACCCAGTACTTC. Combining the CDR3 with reference TRBV11-3 and TRBJ2-5 gives the whole variable domain EAGVVQSPRYKIIEKKQPVAFWCNPISGHNTLYWYLQNLGQGPELLIRYENEEAVDDSQLPKDRFSAERLKGVDSTLKIQPAELGDSAVYLCASSLGGGRETQYFGPGTRLLVL.

The chain has TRBV18 and TRBJ1-1, with 10 bases matching TRBD1. The germline V gene encodes CDR1 KGHSH and CDR2 LQKENI. V was pared by 4 bases and J by 0 bases, with 5 bases of the junction left unmatched. The length of the CDR3 is 16 residues. Here the CDR3 DNA reads TGTGCCAGCTCACACGACAGGGGGCTCCTGAACACTGAAGCTTTCTTT. It codes for CASSHDRGLLNTEAFF.

This clone has a handful of counts. The J gene is TRBJ2-1, the V gene TRBV9; weak D call: TRBD2 (7 bases). The CDR3 is 15 residues long. Trimming stripped 4 bases from V and 7 bases from J, with 18 bases between. Germline V gives CDR1 SGDLS, CDR2 YYNGEE. The chain's CDR3 is CASSNDGGLENEQFF. The CDR3 coding sequence is TGTGCCAGCAGCAATGACGGGGGGCTAGAGAATGAGCAGTTCTTC.

This clone showed up just a few times. This rearrangement joins TRBV30 to TRBJ2-2; TRBD2 is a possible D gene (6 bases). The V end lost 4 bases, the J end lost 4 bases, and 16 bases lay between the germline ends. The CDR3 is 15 amino acids. Germline CDR1 GTSNPN, CDR2 SVGIG (reference sequence). DNA for the CDR3: TGTGCCTGGAACCCCGGGACTCAGCGCACCGGGGAGCTGTTTTTT. Translated: CAWNPGTQRTGELFF.

The V and J genes are TRBV11-3 and TRBJ1-1; no definite D call. The V gene lost 0 bases and the J gene lost 2 bases, with 10 bases spanning the gap. Germline values: CDR1 SGHNT, CDR2 YENEEA. There are 15 residues in the CDR3. Here the CDR3 reads CASSLEVGLNTEAFF. DNA for the CDR3: TGTGCCAGCAGCTTAGAAGTCGGACTAAACACTGAAGCTTTCTTT.

The sample holds a few counts of this clone. This CDR3 is CASSPLYGGPGNTIYF. The CDR3 nucleotides read TGTGCCAGCAGCCCCCTTTATGGGGGGCCAGGAAACACCATATATTTT. J is TRBJ1-3 and V is TRBV9, with TRBD1 as a possible D gene (6 bases). Germline lookup yields CDR1 SGDLS and CDR2 YYNGEE. The V end was cut by 4 bases, the J end by 4 bases, with 18 bases between. The CDR3 length is 16 residues.

This clone has just a few counts. V and J are TRBV7-5 and TRBJ2-7; the D call TRBD1 from the table was never checked on the DNA. TRBV7-5 is described as a pseudogene. The CDR3 sequence is 15 residues long. The CDR3 protein is CASSLERGRSYEQYF. The CDR3 bases are TGTGCCAGCAGCTTGGAAAGGGGTCGATCCTACGAGCAGTACTTC.

Sample share makes this clone medium-sized. This sequence joins TRBV27 and TRBJ2-7; 8 nucleotides align to TRBD2. CDR3 length: 18 amino acids. Germline trimming cut 7 bases from V and 0 bases from J; bases unmatched to any gene: 17. Looked up from germline, CDR1 is MNHEY and CDR2 is SMNVEV (reference sequence). As DNA, the CDR3 is TGTGCCAGCACCCCGCGGGGTAGCGGGACTCTCCACTCCTACGAGCAGTACTTC. Its translation: CASTPRGSGTLHSYEQYF.

This clone has more than one count but fewer than ten. The chain carries TRBV6-8 and TRBJ2-3; D assignment may be TRBD1 or TRBD2 (5 bases each). Per germline, CDR1 MNHGY and CDR2 SAAAGT. The CDR3 is made up of 15 amino acids. V lost 7 bases and J 6 bases, leaving 20 bases between the germline ends. The CDR3 is CASTRRDGGQDTQYF. The DNA for the CDR3 is TGTGCCAGCACCCGCCGGGACGGAGGTCAGGATACGCAGTATTTT.

The chain employs TRBV1 and TRBJ1-4. TRBV1 is a pseudogene locus. This CDR3 has 18 residues. The CDR3 protein is CASSHPGVITATNEKLFF. The DNA of the CDR3 is TGCGCCAGCAGCCACCCTGGGGTCATCACTGCAACTAATGAAAAACTGTTTTTT.

This rearrangement joins TRBV29-1 to TRBJ1-2; no clear D. The CDR3 is made up of 12 amino acids. Germline loops: CDR1 SQVTM, CDR2 ANQGSEA. Trimming stripped 1 base from V and 8 bases from J, with 11 bases between. The CDR3 DNA is TGCAGCGTTGAAGGGCTTGCCAAAGGCTACACCTTC. This encodes CSVEGLAKGYTF.

The chain joins TRBV14 to TRBJ1-4, with D possibly being TRBD1 (6 bases). Germline V gene sequence: CDR1 SGHDN, CDR2 FVKESK. The CDR3 runs to 14 residues. V lost 3 bases and J lost 8, with 13 bases in between. The CDR3 nucleotides are TGTGCCAGCAGCCAGACAGGCCCAGGGGAAAAACTGTTTTTT. It specifies CASSQTGPGEKLFF.

J is TRBJ2-2 and V is TRBV5-1; no definite D call. This CDR3 has 15 amino acids. Germline V CDR1 and CDR2: SGHRS, YFSETQ. V lost 0 bases, J lost 1 base, and 7 bases lay in between. As DNA, the CDR3 is TGCGCCAGCAGCTTGGGACATCGGAACACCGGGGAGCTGTTTTTT. Translating it yields CASSLGHRNTGELFF.